One sample yielded the 6 T cell receptor beta chains listed below, sequenced in a study of cytomegalovirus exposure and HLA in healthy donors. PCR amplification relied on 60 Vbeta primers (plus 13 Jbeta primers). Here immunoSEQ multiplex PCR was the method, and the copy in TCRdb shows in-frame clones only, minus some. Seen here are 110,000 or so clones, approximately 74% observed once, and the top ten hold 11%. Sequences were obtained from PBMCs. These receptors all stem from a woman aged 45-65 years in good health and CMV-seropositive.

For this clone: An end of the junction differs from the germline gene, which may be a read error. V usage is TRBV29-1 and J usage is TRBJ2-7, with 11 bases that match TRBD1. The germline V gene encodes CDR1 SQVTM and CDR2 ANQGSEA. The CDR3 spans 14 residues. The CDR3 region has the DNA TGCAGCGTGCAGAGGACAGGGGGCTCCGACGAGCAGTACTTC. Amino acid sequence: CSVQRTGGSDEQYF.

This chain joins TRBV27 and TRBJ2-7, with 13 bases matching TRBD2. Trimming removed 4 bases from V and 3 bases from J; junction bases left unmatched: 6. This CDR3 is built from 16 residues. Germline CDR1 is MNHEY and CDR2 is SMNVEV (reference sequence). CDR3 loop: CASSSLGTSGVYEQYF. The CDR3 nucleotides read TGTGCCAGCAGTTCCTTGGGGACTAGCGGGGTCTACGAGCAGTACTTC.

The V and J genes are TRBV10-2 and TRBJ2-7, with D possibly TRBD1 on 6 matching bases. The V gene's germline CDR1 is WSHSY and CDR2 SAAADI. Deletions cut 4 bases from V and 4 bases from J, with 11 bases between. The CDR3 spans 13 residues. CDR3 bases: TGCGCCAGCAGTGGAGTGACAGGATACGAGCAGTACTTC. Its translation is CASSGVTGYEQYF.

The count of this clone is one. The chain has TRBV2 and TRBJ1-1; no definite D call. Germline loops: CDR1 SNHLY, CDR2 FYNNEI. Trimming removed 6 bases from V and 8 bases from J, with 19 bases in between. CDR3 length: 14 amino acids. The CDR3 loop is CASSALPGPLEAFF. The CDR3 DNA sequence: TGTGCCAGCAGCGCCCTCCCTGGGCCCCTGGAAGCTTTCTTT.

The chain has TRBV28 and TRBJ1-1; 10 bases agree with TRBD1. The CDR3 has 15 residues. The germline V gene encodes CDR1 MDHEN and CDR2 SYDVKM. With 6 bases clipped from V and 4 bases from J, the junction kept 8 bases outside the gene matches. The DNA for the CDR3 is TGTGCCAGCAGGGCCCGGACAGGGGGTACCACTGAAGCTTTCTTT. Translation: CASRARTGGTTEAFF.

V usage is TRBV18 and J usage is TRBJ2-2; no firm D call. The V end was cut by 3 bases, the J end by 2 bases, with 10 bases between. CDR1 and CDR2 (germline): KGHSH, LQKENI. The CDR3 is made up of 15 amino acids. The CDR3 nucleotides read TGTGCCAGCTCACCGAACACAGAAAACACCGGGGAGCTGTTTTTT. This translates into CASSPNTENTGELFF.